This T cell receptor beta chain was identified in a study of monozygotic twins with inflammatory bowel disease. cDNA was produced in eight separate reactions per sample. TCRdb reworked the 5' RACE reads into one entry per CDR3 protein, no DNA. This repertoire includes approximately 390,000 distinct CDR3 sequences. There are 16 residues in the CDR3. Germline CDR1 is SGHDT and CDR2 is YYEEEE. The sample consisted of blood. This TCR was recovered from a human donor with ulcerative colitis or Crohn's disease, or a healthy co-twin of an affected twin (not recorded which). This chain joins TRBV5-6 and TRBJ2-1; TCRdb's D call of TRBD2 is untestable without DNA. This CDR3 is CASSLASLAGNNEQFF. Using reference TRBV5-6 and TRBJ2-1 for the parts outside the CDR3, the full variable domain is DAGVTQSPTHLIKTRGQQVTLRCSPKSGHDTVSWYQQALGQGPQFIFQYYEEEERQRGNFPDRFSGHQFPNYSSELNVNALLLGDSALYLCASSLASLAGNNEQFFGPGTRLTVL.